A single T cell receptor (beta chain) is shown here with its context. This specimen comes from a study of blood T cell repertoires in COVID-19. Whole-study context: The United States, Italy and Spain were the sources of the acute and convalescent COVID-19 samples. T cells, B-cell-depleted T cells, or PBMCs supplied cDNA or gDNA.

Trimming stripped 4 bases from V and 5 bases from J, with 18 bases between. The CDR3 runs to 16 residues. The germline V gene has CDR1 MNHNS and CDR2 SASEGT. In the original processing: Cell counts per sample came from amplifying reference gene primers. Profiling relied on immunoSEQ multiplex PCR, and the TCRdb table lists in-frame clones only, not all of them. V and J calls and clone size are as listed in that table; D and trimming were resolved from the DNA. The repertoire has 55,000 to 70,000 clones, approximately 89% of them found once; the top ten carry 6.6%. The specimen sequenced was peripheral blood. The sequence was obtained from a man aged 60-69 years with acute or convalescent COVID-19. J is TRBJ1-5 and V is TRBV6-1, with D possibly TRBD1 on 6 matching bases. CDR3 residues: CASSGITGKLDQPQHF. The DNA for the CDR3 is TGTGCCAGCAGTGGTATCACAGGGAAACTGGATCAGCCCCAGCATTTT.